These 23 T cell receptor beta chains were all obtained from the same sample, sequenced in a study of shared clonotypes between healthy human individuals. Positive CCR7 selection of CD45RO-negative cells yielded the naive CD8 cells, and terminally differentiated effector memory CD45RA+ cells were excluded. Clones were read by immunoSEQ multiplex PCR, and TCRdb kept only the in-frame ones, dropping some. The data hold approximately 2,000,000 clones, with around 93% observed a single time. The sequenced sample consisted of naive CD8+ T cells from PBMCs. Receptors originate from a man between 18 and 35 years old in good health. Some clones in this sample may be carry-over from other donors' samples.

This chain joins TRBV2 and TRBJ1-4; TRBD1 aligns across 7 bases. Losses at the gene ends were 6 bases for V and 0 bases for J; bases not matched to a gene: 16. The CDR3 extends over 19 amino acids. CDR1 and CDR2 (germline): SNHLY, FYNNEI. The CDR3 DNA is TGTGCCAGCAGCGCGGAATCCGGGACAGCTGGTGCAACTAATGAAAAACTGTTTTTT. Protein sequence: CASSAESGTAGATNEKLFF.

The table lists this clone with many counts. The gene calls are TRBV2 and TRBJ2-2, with D unclear. This CDR3 is built from 15 residues. V lost 4 bases, J lost 3 bases, and 12 bases lay in between. CDR1 and CDR2 (germline): SNHLY, FYNNEI. The CDR3: CASSVSRVDTGELFF. CDR3 bases: TGTGCCAGCAGTGTAAGCCGGGTAGACACCGGGGAGCTGTTTTTT.

The chain has TRBV5-6 and TRBJ2-7; no clear D gene. The CDR3 spans 13 residues. Trimming removed 1 base from V and 3 bases from J, with 8 bases in between. Germline CDR1 reads SGHDT; CDR2 reads YYEEEE. CDR3 in amino acids: CASSLWGFYEQYF. The CDR3 nucleotides are TGTGCCAGCAGCTTGTGGGGTTTCTACGAGCAGTACTTC. Together with reference TRBV5-6 and TRBJ2-7, the CDR3 gives the full variable domain: DAGVTQSPTHLIKTRGQQVTLRCSPKSGHDTVSWYQQALGQGPQFIFQYYEEEERQRGNFPDRFSGHQFPNYSSELNVNALLLGDSALYLCASSLWGFYEQYFGPGTRLTVT.

This rearrangement joins TRBV7-9 to TRBJ1-1; no clear D. This CDR3 contains 13 residues. V lost 7 bases and J 4 bases, leaving 13 bases between the germline ends. Looked up from germline, CDR1 is SEHNR and CDR2 is FQNEAQ (reference sequence). The DNA for the CDR3 is TGTGCCAGCACCTCAGAGGGATCCACTGAAGCTTTCTTT. Protein: CASTSEGSTEAFF.

V usage is TRBV4-1 and J usage is TRBJ1-3; D ambiguous. The V end was cut by 1 base, the J end by 0 bases, with 7 bases between. The CDR3 spans 15 residues. Germline V gene lookup returns CDR1 MGHRA and CDR2 YSYEKL. This CDR3 reads CASSQVVSSGNTIYF. CDR3 coding DNA: TGCGCCAGCAGCCAAGTGGTCAGCTCTGGAAACACCATATATTTT.

This rearrangement joins TRBV11-2 to TRBJ2-1; no reliable D call. This CDR3 spans 11 amino acids. V was clipped by 5 bases and J by 8 bases, with 7 bases between them. The V gene's germline CDR1 is SGHAT and CDR2 FQNNGV. DNA of the CDR3: TGTGCCAGCAGCCCCCAGTATGAGCAGTTCTTC. It translates to CASSPQYEQFF. Complete variable domain (other parts from reference TRBV11-2 and TRBJ2-1): EAGVAQSPRYKIIEKRQSVAFWCNPISGHATLYWYQQILGQGPKLLIQFQNNGVVDDSQLPKDRFSAERLKGVDSTLKIQPAKLEDSAVYLCASSPQYEQFFGPGTRLTVL.

The genes are TRBV6-1 and TRBJ1-2; D unresolved. V was shortened by 6 bases and J by 5 bases, with 13 bases between the two germline ends. The CDR3 covers 13 residues. The germline V gene has CDR1 MNHNS and CDR2 SASEGT. For the CDR3, the DNA is TGTGCCAGCAGAGAACACGGGCCGTATGGCTACACCTTC. This sequence encodes CASREHGPYGYTF.

The J gene is TRBJ2-5, the V gene TRBV10-3; 11 positions agree with TRBD1. This CDR3 spans 17 amino acids. Trimming at V came to 3 bases and at J to 3 bases, leaving 9 bases not matched to a gene. CDR1 is ENHRY and CDR2 is SYGVKD in the germline V gene. CDR3 nucleotides: TGTGCCATCAGTGATCCGGCGTGGGACAGGGGGGAAGAGACCCAGTACTTC. This sequence encodes CAISDPAWDRGEETQYF.

V and J are TRBV13 and TRBJ2-1; TRBD2 might be the D (6 bases). This CDR3 has 11 residues. From germline, CDR1 is PRHDT and CDR2 FYEKMQ (reference sequence). V dropped 6 bases and J dropped 10 bases, with 10 bases sitting between them. This CDR3 reads CASRFGGEQFF. The CDR3, as DNA: TGTGCCAGCAGATTCGGAGGGGAGCAGTTCTTC.

The genes are TRBV19 and TRBJ2-7; D call uncertain. This CDR3 comprises 17 residues. CDR1 and CDR2 (germline): LNHDA, SQIVND (reference sequence). With 5 bases removed from V and 2 bases from J, the gap between germline ends came to 22 bases. The CDR3 loop reads CASSSGVGLGAPYEQYF. CDR3 in DNA: TGTGCCAGTAGTTCTGGAGTCGGCCTCGGCGCCCCCTACGAGCAGTACTTC.

Details on this clone: Different DNA sequences within this sample yield the same CDR3. The chain combines TRBV9 with TRBJ2-7, with 8 bases fitting TRBD1. This CDR3 comprises 14 residues. The V and J ends lost 4 bases and 2 bases, in that order; junction bases with no gene match: 5. Germline V gene sequence: CDR1 SGDLS, CDR2 YYNGEE. The CDR3 coding sequence is TGTGCCAGCAGCACTGGGACAGGTCCCTACGAGCAGTACTTC. Translated, it gives CASSTGTGPYEQYF.

A note on this clone: At the DNA level, this CDR3 is encoded by other sequences in the same sample as well. The chain joins TRBV29-1 to TRBJ2-7; no clear D. Germline V CDR1 and CDR2: SQVTM, ANQGSEA. Deletions cut 2 bases from V and 3 bases from J, with 8 bases between. The CDR3 runs to 12 residues. The CDR3 DNA sequence: TGCAGCGTTGAATTTGGCAGCTACGAGCAGTACTTC. It specifies CSVEFGSYEQYF.

The J gene is TRBJ2-5, the V gene TRBV7-6; D unresolved. The ends were cut back, 3 bases at V and 3 bases at J, with 17 bases in the middle. The CDR3 runs to 16 residues. The V gene's germline CDR1 is SGHVS and CDR2 FNYEAQ. The CDR3 nucleotides read TGTGCCAGCAGCTTTTTGGGGTACAATAAAGAAGAGACCCAGTACTTC. Residues: CASSFLGYNKEETQYF.

For this clone: Distinct nucleotide sequences in the sample also encode this CDR3. The V gene is TRBV19, the J gene TRBJ2-7, with TRBD2 matching 10 bases. CDR3 length: 15 amino acids. J gave up 1 base and V 4 bases, and 4 bases lay outside the gene matches. Germline lookup yields CDR1 LNHDA and CDR2 SQIVND (reference sequence). CDR3 region: CASSTGLAASYEQYF. The DNA of the CDR3 is TGTGCCAGTAGTACCGGACTAGCGGCGTCCTACGAGCAGTACTTC. Variable domain in full (rest from reference TRBV19 and TRBJ2-7): DGGITQSPKYLFRKEGQNVTLSCEQNLNHDAMYWYRQDPGQGLRLIYYSQIVNDFQKGDIAEGYSVSREKKESFPLTVTSAQKNPTAFYLCASSTGLAASYEQYFGPGTRLTVT.

This clone appeared a single time. CDR3 sequence: CASSLGGPQHF. CDR3 nucleotide sequence: TGTGCCAGCAGCTTGGGGGGGCCCCAGCATTTT. V gene TRBV5-8 combines with J gene TRBJ1-5; D is undetermined. The CDR3 is 11 amino acids. Germline V lookup: CDR1 SGHTS, CDR2 YDEGEE. Trimming stripped 0 bases from V and 9 bases from J, with 4 bases between.

V gene TRBV29-1 combines with J gene TRBJ2-1; D is perhaps TRBD2 (6 bases). CDR1 is SQVTM, CDR2 ANQGSEA, per germline. V was cut by 7 bases and J by 4 bases, with 17 bases left in between. This CDR3 contains 14 residues. This CDR3 reads CSGLRENTYNEQFF. The CDR3 DNA follows: TGCAGCGGGCTCCGGGAGAATACTTACAATGAGCAGTTCTTC.

This clone was observed a single time. This same CDR3 is encoded by further DNA sequences in the sample. The rearrangement links TRBV7-9 to TRBJ2-7; a weak D match, TRBD1 (5 bases). Trimming took off 5 bases at V and 6 bases at J, with 8 bases between the two ends. The CDR3 is 11 residues long. Germline values: CDR1 SEHNR, CDR2 FQNEAQ (reference sequence). The CDR3 loop is CASSLGAEQYF. CDR3 in DNA: TGTGCCAGCAGCCTTGGGGCCGAGCAGTACTTC.

This clone was recorded only once. This sequence joins TRBV2 and TRBJ1-6, with 8 bases aligning to TRBD1. CDR3 length equals 17 residues. In germline, CDR1 is SNHLY, CDR2 FYNNEI. V dropped 5 bases and J dropped 8; count of bases not matched to a gene: 14. CDR3 in amino acids: CASSTTGVRPNDSPLHF. The CDR3 region has the DNA TGTGCCAGCAGTACGACAGGGGTTCGCCCGAATGATTCACCCCTCCACTTT.

The gene calls are TRBV9 and TRBJ2-3; D possibly corresponds to TRBD2 (6 bases). The CDR3 is made up of 16 amino acids. Trimming took off 4 bases at V and 2 bases at J, with 17 bases between the two ends. Per the germline V gene, CDR1 is SGDLS and CDR2 is YYNGEE. The CDR3 DNA reads TGTGCCAGCAGCCCCCGTGGGGGGAGACCCACAGATACGCAGTATTTT. Amino acids: CASSPRGGRPTDTQYF.

This rearrangement joins TRBV5-5 to TRBJ1-1; a weak D match, TRBD1 (6 bases). V lost 4 bases and J lost 7, with 17 bases in between. This CDR3 spans 14 amino acids. The germline V gene has CDR1 SGHKS and CDR2 YYEKEE (reference sequence). The CDR3 coding sequence is TGTGCCAGCAGCGTGGGGGCACGGGGCGGTGAAGCTTTCTTT. Residues: CASSVGARGGEAFF.

The rearrangement uses TRBV7-6 and TRBJ2-7, with 7 bases aligning to TRBD1. Germline values: CDR1 SGHVS, CDR2 FNYEAQ. CDR3 size: 15 residues. Losses at the gene ends were 1 base for V and 4 bases for J; bases not matched to a gene: 7. CDR3 loop: CASSLGQGLGYEQYF. CDR3 sequence (DNA): TGTGCCAGCAGCTTAGGACAGGGTTTGGGGTACGAGCAGTACTTC.

This chain connects TRBV11-1 to TRBJ2-1; TRBD2 matches at 13 bases. There are 18 residues in the CDR3. The germline V gene has CDR1 SGHAT and CDR2 FQDESV (reference sequence). V was clipped by 6 bases and J by 7 bases; unmatched bases: 15. CDR3 protein: CASRGGGHGLAGVNEQFF. The CDR3 DNA sequence: TGTGCCAGCAGGGGCGGGGGGCACGGACTAGCGGGAGTTAATGAGCAGTTCTTC.

Points on this clone: This sample also contains other DNA sequences that code for the same CDR3. V usage is TRBV2 and J usage is TRBJ1-5, with no clear D. Germline lookup yields CDR1 SNHLY and CDR2 FYNNEI. The CDR3 contains 15 residues. V was cut by 3 bases and J by 1 base, with 10 bases left in between. In nucleotides, the CDR3 is TGTGCCAGCAGTGAGGTCCCGGGGAGCAATCAGCCCCAGCATTTT. As protein: CASSEVPGSNQPQHF.